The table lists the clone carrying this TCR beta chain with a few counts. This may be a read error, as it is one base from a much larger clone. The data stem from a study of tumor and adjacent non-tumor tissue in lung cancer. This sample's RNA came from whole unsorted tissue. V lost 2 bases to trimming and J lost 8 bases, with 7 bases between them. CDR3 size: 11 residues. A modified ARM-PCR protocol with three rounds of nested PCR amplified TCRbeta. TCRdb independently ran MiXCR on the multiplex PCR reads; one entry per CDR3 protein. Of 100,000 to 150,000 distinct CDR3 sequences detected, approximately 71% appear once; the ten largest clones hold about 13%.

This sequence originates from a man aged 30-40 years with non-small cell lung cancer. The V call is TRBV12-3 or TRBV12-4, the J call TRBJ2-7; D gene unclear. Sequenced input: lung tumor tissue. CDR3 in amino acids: CASSLTRKQYF. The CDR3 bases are TGTGCCAGCAGTTTAACCCGGAAGCAGTACTTC.